The 32 T cell receptor beta chains listed next were all sequenced from one sample in a study of spatial heterogeneity in lung cancer. General study findings and limits: In tumors, expanded intratumoral alpha and beta TCR counts tracked mutation counts.

TCRdb re-called the 5' RACE reads with MiXCR, one entry per CDR3 protein. Seen here are approximately 2,800 distinct CDR3 sequences, 3.5% to 5.5% observed once, and the top ten hold roughly a sixth. Time point of the sample: sample taken at primary tumor resection. Antigen specificity for these receptors is unknown. This specimen was lung tumor tissue, taken at surgery. Every receptor here comes from a female donor with early-stage non-small cell lung cancer.

This clonotype has a count of ten or more. The rearrangement joins TRBV5-1 to TRBJ2-3; 8 bases are shared with TRBD2. The CDR3 extends over 19 amino acids. Germline values: CDR1 SGHRS, CDR2 YFSETQ. The V gene end was trimmed by 1 base and the J gene end by 6 bases; junction bases not matched to a gene: 19. As DNA, the CDR3 is TGCGCCAGCAGCTTGTCCTCCCTCCAAGGACTAGCTCCGCCGGATACGCAGTATTTT. Translation gives CASSLSSLQGLAPPDTQYF.

In this sample, this clonotype is medium-sized. The genes are TRBV28 and TRBJ1-4; the D is unclear. The CDR3 is 14 residues long. Trimming left V 3 bases short and J 5 bases short, with 10 bases between. Germline lookup yields CDR1 MDHEN and CDR2 SYDVKM. Written as DNA, the CDR3 is TGTGCCAGCAGTTTGTTGGTCAGCAATGAAAAACTGTTTTTT. Translated: CASSLLVSNEKLFF. Supplemented by reference TRBV28 and TRBJ1-4, the full variable domain reads DVKVTQSSRYLVKRTGEKVFLECVQDMDHENMFWYRQDPGLGLRLIYFSYDVKMKEKGDIPEGYSVSREKKERFSLILESASTNQTSMYLCASSLLVSNEKLFFGSGTQLSVL.

This clonotype appeared many times. The chain couples TRBV20-1 to TRBJ1-4, with D unresolved. The CDR3 has 15 amino acids. Trimming stripped 3 bases from V and 6 bases from J, with 17 bases between. Germline CDR1 reads DFQATT; CDR2 reads SNEGSKA (reference sequence). CDR3 nucleotides: TGCAGTGCTAGTCGGGAAGCTGGGATCGATGAAAAACTGTTTTTT. It encodes CSASREAGIDEKLFF.

This clonotype showed up many times. A much larger clone lies one base from this, so it may be a read error. The chain couples TRBV6-7 to TRBJ2-2, with D possibly being TRBD1 (6 bases). TRBV6-7 is given ORF status, its function remaining uncertain. The length of the CDR3 is 16 residues. Trimming stripped 2 bases from V and 10 bases from J, with 20 bases between. The CDR3 coding sequence is TGTGCCAGCAGTTACCCCCAACAGGGTGTAGCTGTGGAGCTGTTTTTT. It is translated as CASSYPQQGVAVELFF.

This clonotype was seen more than once but under ten times. CDR3 DNA: TGTGCCAGCAGCTTTTACCAGGGTACCGAGCAGTACTTC. Its protein is CASSFYQGTEQYF. The chain links TRBV7-2 to TRBJ2-7; TRBD1 might be the D (5 bases). CDR3 length: 13 residues. The V gene lost 3 bases and the J gene lost 6 bases, with 12 bases spanning the gap. Germline V gene data show CDR1 as SGHTA and CDR2 as FQGNSA.

This clonotype was seen ten or more times. The chain links TRBV6-2 or TRBV6-3 to TRBJ1-1; D is ambiguous. The CDR3 runs 13 residues. CDR1 is MNHEY, CDR2 SVGEGT, per germline. Trimming left V 1 base short and J 1 base short, with 4 bases between. The CDR3 loop reads CASSYYENTEAFF. DNA of the CDR3: TGTGCCAGCAGTTACTACGAGAACACTGAAGCTTTCTTT.

This clonotype was counted ten times or more. The rearrangement links TRBV28 to TRBJ2-7; D may be TRBD1 (6 bases). Germline V CDR1 and CDR2: MDHEN, SYDVKM. V lost 3 bases to trimming and J lost 3 bases, with 15 bases between them. The CDR3 totals 15 residues. For the CDR3, the DNA is TGTGCCAGCAGTTTCTCCCGGGACAAGAACTACGAGCAGTACTTC. Residues: CASSFSRDKNYEQYF.

This clonotype is categorized as medium-sized. The gene calls are TRBV24-1 and TRBJ2-3; D call uncertain. The CDR3 has 13 residues. Trimming removed 0 bases from V and 1 base from J, with 1 base in between. The V gene's germline CDR1 is KGHDR and CDR2 SFDVKD. The chain's CDR3 is CATSDLRTDTQYF. The CDR3 region has the DNA TGTGCCACCAGTGATTTGCGCACAGATACGCAGTATTTT.

By sample fraction, this clonotype is medium-sized. The rearrangement links TRBV21-1 to TRBJ2-7. TRBV21-1 is tagged as a pseudogene. There are 14 residues in the CDR3. CDR3: CASSKAESSYEQYF. CDR3 DNA sequence: TGTGCCAGCAGCAAAGCCGAGAGCTCCTACGAGCAGTACTTC.

By sample fraction, this clonotype is medium-sized. V is TRBV12-3 or TRBV12-4 and J is TRBJ2-1; D possibly corresponds to TRBD2 (6 bases). Trimming stripped 2 bases from V and 6 bases from J, with 11 bases between. The CDR3 covers 14 residues. The CDR3 coding sequence is TGTGCCAGCAGTTTAAAATTCGGGGGCAATGAGCAGTTCTTC. It is translated as CASSLKFGGNEQFF.

This clonotype was counted ten times or more. The rearrangement joins TRBV6-2 or TRBV6-3 to TRBJ2-7; 9 bases match TRBD1. This CDR3 is 14 amino acids long. With V trimmed by 0 bases and J by 6 bases, 3 bases remained unmatched. Germline V gives CDR1 MNHEY, CDR2 SVGEGT. The CDR3 loop is CASSYSRDRVEQYF. The CDR3 DNA sequence: TGTGCCAGCAGTTACTCGAGGGACAGGGTCGAGCAGTACTTC.

This clonotype was detected ten times or more. The chain carries TRBV29-1 and TRBJ1-1; D gene unclear. The V gene lost 1 base and the J gene lost 3 bases, with 12 bases spanning the gap. This CDR3 has 14 amino acids. In germline, CDR1 is SQVTM, CDR2 ANQGSEA. The CDR3 region has the DNA TGCAGCGTTGAAGGAACATCCCCTTACACTGAAGCTTTCTTT. Residues: CSVEGTSPYTEAFF.

By sample share, this clonotype is medium-sized (0.01 to 0.1%). The chain is built from TRBV5-5 and TRBJ1-5; 7 bases are shared with TRBD1. The CDR3 is made up of 14 amino acids. The junction had 5 bases not matched to a gene; V was cut back by 4 bases and J by 4 bases. The germline CDR1 and CDR2 sequences are SGHKS and YYEKEE (reference sequence). The CDR3 coding sequence is TGTGCCAGCAGCGAAGGGACAGTAAATCAGCCCCAGCATTTT. Translated: CASSEGTVNQPQHF.

The sample holds many counts of this clonotype. The rearrangement uses TRBV4-2 and TRBJ2-4; D is undetermined. V lost 3 bases and J 1 base, leaving 7 bases between the germline ends. The germline CDR1 and CDR2 sequences are LGHNA and YNFKEQ. The length of the CDR3 is 14 residues. This CDR3 reads CASSHMEAKNIQYF. The CDR3 DNA reads as TGTGCCAGCAGCCATATGGAGGCCAAAAACATTCAGTACTTC.

This clonotype ranks as medium-sized. J is TRBJ1-6 and V is TRBV9; D is unclear. The V gene lost 3 bases and the J gene lost 0 bases, with 4 bases spanning the gap. Germline V gives CDR1 SGDLS, CDR2 YYNGEE. This CDR3 contains 14 residues. The CDR3 is CASSANSYNSPLHF. DNA for the CDR3: TGTGCCAGCAGCGCCAACTCCTATAATTCACCCCTCCACTTT.

Within the sample, this clonotype is medium-sized. The chain has TRBV7-9 and TRBJ2-3, with D unresolved. This CDR3 spans 15 amino acids. Germline CDR1 reads SEHNR; CDR2 reads FQNEAQ (reference sequence). V lost 1 base and J 2 bases, leaving 10 bases between the germline ends. The CDR3 protein is CASSLVRPPTDTQYF. The CDR3 coding sequence is TGTGCCAGCAGCTTAGTGCGGCCCCCCACAGATACGCAGTATTTT.

Worth noting for this clonotype: A read error may produce the germline difference seen at one junction end. The chain recombines TRBV6-6 with TRBJ1-4; tentative D call: TRBD1 (5 bases). The CDR3 runs 17 residues. In germline, CDR1 is MNHNY, CDR2 SVGAGI (reference sequence). CDR3 coding DNA: TGTGCCAGCAGTTACCCCGACAGCAGGGAAAGAGGGGAAAAACGGTTTTTT. It yields the protein CASSYPDSRERGEKRFF.

A few counts support this clonotype. J is TRBJ2-5 and V is TRBV7-2; D gene ambiguous. The germline CDR1 and CDR2 sequences are SGHTA and FQGNSA. The V end lost 4 bases, the J end lost 2 bases, and 2 bases lay between the germline ends. The CDR3 sequence is 11 residues long. This CDR3 reads CASSYQETQYF. As DNA, the CDR3 is TGTGCCAGCAGCTATCAAGAGACCCAGTACTTC. The full variable domain, with the rest looked up from reference TRBV7-2 and TRBJ2-5, is GAGVSQSPSNKVTEKGKDVELRCDPISGHTALYWYRQSLGQGLEFLIYFQGNSAPDKSGLPSDRFSAERTGGSVSTLTIQRTQQEDSAVYLCASSYQETQYFGPGTRLLVL.

The rearrangement joins TRBV2 to TRBJ2-7; possible D gene TRBD1, 6 bases. Germline CDR1 SNHLY, CDR2 FYNNEI. The ends were cut back, 6 bases at V and 3 bases at J, with 12 bases in the middle. The length of the CDR3 is 13 residues. The CDR3 loop is CASSDRYGYEQYF. CDR3 nucleotides: TGTGCCAGCAGCGACAGGTATGGCTACGAGCAGTACTTC.

By its share, this clonotype is medium-sized. The rearrangement links TRBV19 to TRBJ1-2; TRBD1 matches at 7 bases. The CDR3 is 15 amino acids. V was pared by 3 bases and J by 6 bases, with 10 bases of the junction left unmatched. The germline V gene encodes CDR1 LNHDA and CDR2 SQIVND (reference sequence). CDR3 coding DNA: TGTGCCAGTAGTATCCCGAAGACAGGGAAAGATGGCTACACCTTC. Translation: CASSIPKTGKDGYTF. Combining the CDR3 with reference TRBV19 and TRBJ1-2 gives the whole variable domain DGGITQSPKYLFRKEGQNVTLSCEQNLNHDAMYWYRQDPGQGLRLIYYSQIVNDFQKGDIAEGYSVSREKKESFPLTVTSAQKNPTAFYLCASSIPKTGKDGYTFGSGTRLTVV.

By sample fraction, this clonotype is large. This chain joins TRBV5-1 and TRBJ1-2, with unresolved D. The germline V and J ends were trimmed by 5 bases and 0 bases, with 8 bases remaining between them. CDR1 SGHRS and CDR2 YFSETQ come from the germline V gene. The CDR3 has 13 amino acids. The CDR3 coding sequence is TGCGCCAGCAGAGGAGAAGCTAACTATGGCTACACCTTC. Protein: CASRGEANYGYTF.

This clonotype is medium-sized. V gene TRBV19 combines with J gene TRBJ2-5; either TRBD1 or TRBD2 may fit D (5 bases each). This CDR3 is 12 amino acids long. V lost 11 bases and J lost 7, with 17 bases in between. Germline assignment: CDR1 LNHDA and CDR2 SQIVND (reference sequence). Here the CDR3 DNA reads TGTGCCGTCTCCGGGACCTGGGGGACCCAGTACTTC. Protein sequence: CAVSGTWGTQYF.

This clonotype qualifies as medium-sized (0.01 to 0.1%). The genes are TRBV7-9 and TRBJ2-7, with 10 positions matching TRBD2. The length of the CDR3 is 20 residues. CDR1 and CDR2 from the germline V gene are SEHNR and FQNEAQ (reference sequence). Trimming cost V 5 bases and J 4 bases; bases outside gene matches: 23. The CDR3 nucleotides are TGTGCCAGCAGCCCCCGCCGCAGTTCTAGCGGGGGTGGACGTGAATACGAGCAGTACTTC. Its translation: CASSPRRSSSGGGREYEQYF.

This clonotype is medium-sized (0.01 to 0.1%) in the sample. V gene TRBV6-2 or TRBV6-3 combines with J gene TRBJ2-2; D may be TRBD1 or TRBD2 (6 bases each). CDR1 and CDR2 (germline): MNHEY, SVGEGT. Trimming pared 2 bases from V and 4 bases from J, leaving 14 bases between. The CDR3 length is 16 residues. CDR3 sequence: CASSYMGGSFTGELFF. The CDR3 DNA sequence: TGTGCCAGCAGTTACATGGGGGGCAGTTTCACCGGGGAGCTGTTTTTT.

The sample holds many counts of this clonotype. This chain connects TRBV7-2 to TRBJ2-7; a weak D match, TRBD2 (6 bases). Germline V gene lookup returns CDR1 SGHTA and CDR2 FQGNSA. The CDR3 length is 14 residues. The V gene lost 4 bases and the J gene lost 2 bases, with 12 bases spanning the gap. The DNA of the CDR3 is TGTGCCAGCAGCTCCTCGGCGGGGCCCTACGAGCAGTACTTC. Its protein is CASSSSAGPYEQYF. The whole variable domain, remainder taken from reference TRBV7-2 and TRBJ2-7, is GAGVSQSPSNKVTEKGKDVELRCDPISGHTALYWYRQSLGQGLEFLIYFQGNSAPDKSGLPSDRFSAERTGGSVSTLTIQRTQQEDSAVYLCASSSSAGPYEQYFGPGTRLTVT.

In its sample, this clonotype was seen many times. The genes are TRBV18 and TRBJ2-3; D not resolved. The germline V and J ends were trimmed by 4 bases and 4 bases, with 9 bases remaining between them. Germline assignment: CDR1 KGHSH and CDR2 LQKENI. The CDR3 totals 13 residues. The CDR3 region has the DNA TGTGCCAGCTCACTTCCCCCGTCAGATACGCAGTATTTT. Amino acid sequence: CASSLPPSDTQYF.

This clonotype is termed medium-sized (0.01 to 0.1%). This chain links TRBV5-4 with TRBJ1-6; the D gene is possibly TRBD1 (5 bases). The germline CDR1 and CDR2 sequences are SGHNT and YYREEE (reference sequence). Trimming left V 8 bases short and J 7 bases short, with 19 bases between. This CDR3 has 15 amino acids. CDR3 coding DNA: TGTGCCAGGAACCTCGGGGGGGTCGGAAATTCACCCCTCCACTTT. Encoded protein: CARNLGGVGNSPLHF.

Sample share makes this clonotype medium-sized. The CDR3 is CASSSAGVRAEAFF. The CDR3 coding sequence is TGTGCCAGCAGTTCCGCCGGGGTTAGAGCTGAAGCTTTCTTT. V gene TRBV28 combines with J gene TRBJ1-1; D gene ambiguous. The V gene's germline CDR1 is MDHEN and CDR2 SYDVKM. V was clipped by 4 bases and J by 6 bases, with 15 bases between them. The CDR3 contains 14 residues.

This clonotype has ten or more counts. The chain carries TRBV4-3 and TRBJ1-2, with TRBD1 matching over 10 bases. Germline CDR1 and CDR2: LGHNA and YSLEER. With 4 bases clipped from V and 6 bases from J, the junction kept 5 bases outside the gene matches. The CDR3 runs to 14 residues. The CDR3 sequence: CASSRGQGEDGYTF. CDR3 DNA sequence: TGCGCCAGCAGCCGCGGACAGGGGGAGGATGGCTACACCTTC.

In its sample, this clonotype ranks as medium-sized. The chain is built from TRBV10-3 and TRBJ2-6; D is possibly TRBD2 (6 bases). Trimming stripped 8 bases from V and 0 bases from J, with 14 bases between. There are 16 residues in the CDR3. Germline V gene data show CDR1 as ENHRY and CDR2 as SYGVKD. The CDR3 spells CAISPGRPSGANVLTF. CDR3 in DNA: TGTGCCATCTCTCCAGGGAGGCCCTCTGGGGCCAACGTCCTGACTTTC.

The J gene is TRBJ1-1, the V gene TRBV4-3; D ambiguous. This CDR3 comprises 14 residues. Germline V CDR1 and CDR2: LGHNA, YSLEER. The CDR3 reads CARRQFDVDTEAFF. CDR3 nucleotide sequence: TGCGCAAGAAGACAATTTGACGTGGACACTGAAGCTTTCTTT.

Many counts were recorded for this clonotype. In DNA, the CDR3 is TGTGCCTGGAGTGACGGCAGCACAGATACGCAGTATTTT. Translated, it gives CAWSDGSTDTQYF. The genes are TRBV30 and TRBJ2-3; unclear D gene. The CDR3 length is 13 residues. Between the trimmed V and J ends, which lost 1 base and 0 bases, there was a span of 5 bases. The V gene's germline CDR1 is GTSNPN and CDR2 SVGIG (reference sequence). Full variable domain (rest looked up from reference TRBV30 and TRBJ2-3): SQTIHQWPATLVQPVGSPLSLECTVEGTSNPNLYWYRQAAGRGLQLLFYSVGIGQISSEVPQNLSASRPQDRQFILSSKKLLLSDSGFYLCAWSDGSTDTQYFGPGTRLTVL.